This TCR beta chain was identified during a study of CD4+ T cells in melanoma. Generated by immunoSEQ multiplex PCR, the TCRdb table keeps only in-frame clones and is missing some. In the table there are about 110,000 clones, 92% of which are singletons. The V and J ends lost 5 bases and 5 bases, in that order; junction bases with no gene match: 3. This CDR3 region has 14 residues. Germline V CDR1 and CDR2: SGHTA, FQGNSA. This clonotype was sampled from a human donor with melanoma. This chain uses TRBV7-2 with TRBJ2-3, with 11 bases aligning to TRBD2. Sequencing input: peripheral blood. The CDR3: CASSQGLAVDTQYF. CDR3 coding DNA: TGTGCCAGCAGCCAGGGACTAGCGGTAGATACGCAGTATTTT.